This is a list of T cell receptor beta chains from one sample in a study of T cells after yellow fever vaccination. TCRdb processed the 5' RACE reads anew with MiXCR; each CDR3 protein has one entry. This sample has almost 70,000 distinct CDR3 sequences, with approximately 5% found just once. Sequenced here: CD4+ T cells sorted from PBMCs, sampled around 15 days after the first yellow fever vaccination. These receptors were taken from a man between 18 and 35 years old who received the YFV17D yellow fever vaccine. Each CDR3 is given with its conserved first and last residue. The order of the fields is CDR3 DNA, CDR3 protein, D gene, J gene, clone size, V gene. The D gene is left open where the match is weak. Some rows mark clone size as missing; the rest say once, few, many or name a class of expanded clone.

TGTGCCAGCAGCTTGAATGGCGGTTACAGGGAGACCCAGTACTTC,CASSLNGGYRETQYF,NA,TRBJ2-5,many,TRBV7-9
TGCAGCGTTGGGGGGCACAGCTCCCAAGAGACCCAGTACTTC,CSVGGHSSQETQYF,NA,TRBJ2-5,many,TRBV29-1
TGTGCCAGCAGCGTACCTCGGGGGACTAGCTTCCATGAGCAGTTCTTC,CASSVPRGTSFHEQFF,TRBD2,TRBJ2-1,many,TRBV7-2
TGTGCCAGTCAAGACAGGGGGCATGGCTACACCTTC,CASQDRGHGYTF,TRBD1,TRBJ1-2,many,TRBV4-2
TGTGCCAGCAGTCCCGATGGGGGCCAAGAGACCCAGTACTTC,CASSPDGGQETQYF,NA,TRBJ2-5,few,TRBV6-2/TRBV6-3
TGTGCCAGCAGTCGGGGGCTCGGGACCGGGGAGCTGTTTTTT,CASSRGLGTGELFF,NA,TRBJ2-2,many,TRBV2
TGCAGTGCTAGACGCGGGGAGAACACCGGGGAGCTGTTTTTT,CSARRGENTGELFF,NA,TRBJ2-2,many,TRBV20-1
TGTGCCAGCAGCCAACCCCACAATGAGCAGTTCTTC,CASSQPHNEQFF,NA,TRBJ2-1,many,TRBV14
TGCAGCGCTGCCCCGGGGGGCACAGATACGCAGTATTTT,CSAAPGGTDTQYF,NA,TRBJ2-3,many,TRBV29-1
TGCGCCAGCAGCTTGGGCCTAGCGGGGGGAAACGAGCAGTACTTC,CASSLGLAGGNEQYF,TRBD2,TRBJ2-7,many,TRBV5-1
TGTGCCAGCTCCCCCCCGGTCGCCGGGGAGCTGTTTTTT,CASSPPVAGELFF,NA,TRBJ2-2,many,TRBV7-2
TGCGCCAGCAGCTTGACAGGGAACACTGAAGCTTTCTTT,CASSLTGNTEAFF,NA,TRBJ1-1,many,TRBV5-1
TGTGCCAGCAGTCTCCCCCGGGGGGACTACAATGAGCAGTTCTTC,CASSLPRGDYNEQFF,TRBD2,TRBJ2-1,many,TRBV6-2/TRBV6-3
TGTGCCACCAGCAGAGATGGAGGGAATGAAAAACTGTTTTTT,CATSRDGGNEKLFF,NA,TRBJ1-4,many,TRBV15
TGTGCCAGCAGTAATCTAGCGGGGGGCTCAGATACGCAGTATTTT,CASSNLAGGSDTQYF,TRBD2,TRBJ2-3,few,TRBV27
TGTGCCAGCAGCCGTGCACCGGCTGCCGTTCAGAGGGGCGAGCAGTACTTC,CASSRAPAAVQRGEQYF,NA,TRBJ2-7,few,TRBV7-2
TGTGCCAGCAGGCGACTCCAGATGGGGAGCTCCTATAATTCACCCCTCCACTTT,CASRRLQMGSSYNSPLHF,NA,TRBJ1-6,many,TRBV6-5
TGTGCCAGCTCACTCGGGACAGACACCGGGGAGCTGTTTTTT,CASSLGTDTGELFF,TRBD1,TRBJ2-2,many,TRBV18
TGCAGTGCAAGACGACAGGCGAGCTCCTATAATTCACCCCTCCACTTT,CSARRQASSYNSPLHF,NA,TRBJ1-6,many,TRBV20-1
TGTGCCAGCAGCTTACCTACAGGGGGGAGAACCCAGTACTTC,CASSLPTGGRTQYF,TRBD1,TRBJ2-5,many,TRBV11-2
TGTGCCAGCAGCTATACAGGCACAGATACGCAGTATTTT,CASSYTGTDTQYF,NA,TRBJ2-3,many,TRBV5-5
TGTGCCAGCAGTCCCCCGGAGCTACTAACTAGCACAGATACGCAGTATTTT,CASSPPELLTSTDTQYF,NA,TRBJ2-3,many,TRBV7-8
TGTGCCAGCAGACCTGGGACATCATTGAACACTGAAGCTTTCTTT,CASRPGTSLNTEAFF,NA,TRBJ1-1,NA,TRBV7-9
TGTGCCACCAGTGAGTCAGGGAGGGCTTTCTTT,CATSESGRAFF,NA,TRBJ1-1,many,TRBV24-1
TGTGCCAGCAGTGAATGGGGGGCGGCGACCACAGATACGCAGTATTTT,CASSEWGAATTDTQYF,NA,TRBJ2-3,many,TRBV25-1
TGTGCCAGCAGCTTAGGGAAGACTTACAGAACGTCCCTCCAAGAGACCCAGTACTTC,CASSLGKTYRTSLQETQYF,NA,TRBJ2-5,many,TRBV11-2
TGTGCCAGCAGCGTAGGGGGGCAGGGCTCCTACAATGAGCAGTTCTTC,CASSVGGQGSYNEQFF,NA,TRBJ2-1,many,TRBV9
TGTGCCATCAGTGAGTCGCCTTTAGGGTTTTTCCAGCCCCAGCATTTT,CAISESPLGFFQPQHF,NA,TRBJ1-5,many,TRBV10-3
TGTGCCAGCAGCCTGACCCGGACTAGCGGGGTCTACGAGCAGTACTTC,CASSLTRTSGVYEQYF,TRBD2,TRBJ2-7,few,TRBV5-5
TGTGCCAGCAGTCCACAACTAGCGGCGTACGAGCAGTACTTC,CASSPQLAAYEQYF,TRBD2,TRBJ2-7,many,TRBV12-3/TRBV12-4
TGTGCCAGCAGCCCCCCCGGGACAGGGGTCACGAAATATGGCTACACCTTC,CASSPPGTGVTKYGYTF,TRBD1,TRBJ1-2,NA,TRBV7-9
TGTGCCAGCAGCTTAGATCCGAAAGAGACCCAGTACTTC,CASSLDPKETQYF,NA,TRBJ2-5,many,TRBV7-7
TGCGCCAGCAGCTACGACCCGAACGGAGGGGGAAACACCATATATTTT,CASSYDPNGGGNTIYF,NA,TRBJ1-3,many,TRBV5-1
TGCAGTGCTAGGTTGAGCGTCACCCGCTACGAGCAGTACTTC,CSARLSVTRYEQYF,NA,TRBJ2-7,many,TRBV20-1
TGTGCCAGCATGGGGTCGAACACCGGGGAGCTGTTTTTT,CASMGSNTGELFF,NA,TRBJ2-2,many,TRBV27
TGTGCCAGCAGTGAATGGGAGGCTGGATCTCTTTTCTTT,CASSEWEAGSLFF,NA,TRBJ1-1,many,TRBV25-1
TGTGCCATCAGTGAGTCGGGGGCTGACACAGATACGCAGTATTTT,CAISESGADTDTQYF,NA,TRBJ2-3,many,TRBV10-3
TGCGCCAGCAGTTCCGGGACAGGCCTTTCCAATGAGCAGTTCTTC,CASSSGTGLSNEQFF,TRBD1,TRBJ2-1,many,TRBV10-1
TGTGCCAGCAGCCTCAGTCGGGATTCACCCCTCCACTTT,CASSLSRDSPLHF,NA,TRBJ1-6,many,TRBV3-1
TGCAGCGTTTTCGGGGACTACGAGCAGTACTTC,CSVFGDYEQYF,NA,TRBJ2-7,many,TRBV29-1
TGTGCCATCAGTGAGTCTTTGTCCGCAACCGGGGAGCTGTTTTTT,CAISESLSATGELFF,NA,TRBJ2-2,many,TRBV10-3
TGTGCCAGCAGCTTGGGCGCGGGGTCTTACAATGAGCAGTTCTTC,CASSLGAGSYNEQFF,NA,TRBJ2-1,NA,TRBV5-4
TGTGCCAGCAGCCAAGGGACAGTTACCGGCTACACCTTC,CASSQGTVTGYTF,NA,TRBJ1-2,many,TRBV4-2
TGCAGTGCTAGAGATATCCGGACGGAGGAAGCTTTCTTT,CSARDIRTEEAFF,NA,TRBJ1-1,many,TRBV20-1
TGCAGTGCTAGTAGTAGTATCGGCGAGACCCAGTACTTC,CSASSSIGETQYF,NA,TRBJ2-5,many,TRBV20-1
TGTGCCAGCAGCTTGAACCAGGGAAGGTACAATGAGCAGTTCTTC,CASSLNQGRYNEQFF,NA,TRBJ2-1,many,TRBV5-6
TGTGCCAGCAGTTTAGATATCAGGGATACGCAGTATTTT,CASSLDIRDTQYF,NA,TRBJ2-3,many,TRBV12-3/TRBV12-4
TGTGCCAGCAAGGGACTAGCGGTCACCGGGGAGCTGTTTTTT,CASKGLAVTGELFF,TRBD2,TRBJ2-2,many,TRBV6-2/TRBV6-3
TGCGCCAGCAGCCGAATGGACAACCAACAAGAGACCCAGTACTTC,CASSRMDNQQETQYF,NA,TRBJ2-5,many,TRBV5-1
TGTGCCAGCAGCTTGATGTCAGGGAAGTCTGGAAACACCATATATTTT,CASSLMSGKSGNTIYF,NA,TRBJ1-3,few,TRBV7-2
TGTGCCAGCAGCCCGGTCGGCCTAGCCAAAAACATTCAGTACTTC,CASSPVGLAKNIQYF,NA,TRBJ2-4,few,TRBV5-6
TGTGCCAGCAGCTTGGCGGTCACAGCCACAGATACGCAGTATTTT,CASSLAVTATDTQYF,NA,TRBJ2-3,many,TRBV5-4
TGTGCCAGCAGCATCTCCCGGGCCGGGGAAAAACTGTTTTTT,CASSISRAGEKLFF,NA,TRBJ1-4,many,TRBV7-2